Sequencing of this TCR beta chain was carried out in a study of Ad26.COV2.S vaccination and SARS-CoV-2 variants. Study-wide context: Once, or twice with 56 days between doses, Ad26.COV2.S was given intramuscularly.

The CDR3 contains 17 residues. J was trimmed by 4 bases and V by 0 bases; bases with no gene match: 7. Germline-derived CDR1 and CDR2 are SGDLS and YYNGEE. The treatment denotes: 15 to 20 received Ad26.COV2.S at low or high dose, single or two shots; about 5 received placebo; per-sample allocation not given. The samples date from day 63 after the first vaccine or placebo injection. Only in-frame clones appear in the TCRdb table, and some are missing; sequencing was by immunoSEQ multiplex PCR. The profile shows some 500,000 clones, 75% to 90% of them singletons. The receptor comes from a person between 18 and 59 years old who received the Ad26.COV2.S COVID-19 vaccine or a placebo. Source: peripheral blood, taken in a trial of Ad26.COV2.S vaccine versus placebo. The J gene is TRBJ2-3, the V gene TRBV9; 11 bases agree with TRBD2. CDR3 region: CASSVAIAGGPADTQYF. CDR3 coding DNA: TGTGCCAGCAGCGTAGCGATAGCGGGAGGGCCGGCAGATACGCAGTATTTT.